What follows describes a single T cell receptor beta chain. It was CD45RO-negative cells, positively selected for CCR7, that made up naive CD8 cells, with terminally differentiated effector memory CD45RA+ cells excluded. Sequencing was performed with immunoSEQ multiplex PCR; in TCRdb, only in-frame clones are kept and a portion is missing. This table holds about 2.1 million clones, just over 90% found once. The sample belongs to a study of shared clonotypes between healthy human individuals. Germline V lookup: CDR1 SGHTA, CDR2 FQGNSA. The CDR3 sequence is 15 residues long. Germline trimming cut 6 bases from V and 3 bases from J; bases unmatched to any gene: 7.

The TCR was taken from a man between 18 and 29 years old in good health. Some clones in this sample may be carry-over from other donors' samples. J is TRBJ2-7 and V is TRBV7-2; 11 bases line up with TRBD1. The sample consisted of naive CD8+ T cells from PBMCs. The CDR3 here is CASRMGQGVDYEQYF. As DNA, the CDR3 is TGTGCCAGCAGAATGGGACAGGGGGTCGACTACGAGCAGTACTTC.